The 28 T cell receptor beta chains in this list originate from one sample, sequenced in a study of T cell responses to AZD1222 COVID-19 vaccine. Method: immunoSEQ multiplex PCR; TCRdb's copy keeps in-frame clones and lacks some. Among some 180,000 clones, about 92% were seen once, and the ten largest hold less than 4.5%. The sample was peripheral blood, taken 28 days after the second dose of the MenACWY control vaccine. All receptors come from an adult who received the MenACWY meningococcal vaccine as a control.

This rearrangement joins TRBV14 to TRBJ2-7; D perhaps matches TRBD1 (6 bases). V lost 1 base, J lost 4 bases, and 14 bases lay in between. The germline gives CDR1 SGHDN, CDR2 FVKESK. The CDR3 covers 15 residues. CDR3 sequence: CASSQAGSRGYEQYF. CDR3 DNA: TGTGCCAGCAGCCAAGCCGGGTCTAGGGGGTACGAGCAGTACTTC.

The chain is built from TRBV5-5 and TRBJ1-2; TRBD1 agrees at 9 bases. This CDR3 has 15 residues. Looked up from germline, CDR1 is SGHKS and CDR2 is YYEKEE (reference sequence). Trimming at V came to 1 base and at J to 6 bases, leaving 7 bases not matched to a gene. CDR3 sequence (DNA): TGTGCCAGCAGCTTGCATTTGACAGGGGGGGATGGCTACACCTTC. Protein sequence: CASSLHLTGGDGYTF.

V is TRBV19 and J is TRBJ2-7; 8 positions match TRBD1. The CDR3 extends over 15 amino acids. J gave up 4 bases and V 5 bases, and 10 bases lay outside the gene matches. Looked up from germline, CDR1 is LNHDA and CDR2 is SQIVND (reference sequence). Written as DNA, the CDR3 is TGTGCCAGTAGTCTCGGGACAGGACCTCTTTACGAGCAGTACTTC. This gives the protein CASSLGTGPLYEQYF.

The rearrangement uses TRBV7-3 and TRBJ1-6; D unclear. Per the germline V gene, CDR1 is SGHTA and CDR2 is FQGTGA. V lost 1 base and J 0 bases, leaving 13 bases between the germline ends. CDR3 length: 18 amino acids. The CDR3: CASSLRPLASSYNSPLHF. The CDR3 nucleotides are TGTGCCAGCAGCTTAAGGCCCCTCGCCAGCTCCTATAATTCACCCCTCCACTTT.

In regard to this clone: Sequence at one end of the junction differs from germline and may be a read error. The J gene is TRBJ1-5, the V gene TRBV15; no reliable D call. The CDR3 is made up of 13 amino acids. Germline CDR1 reads LNHNV; CDR2 reads YYDKDF (reference sequence). CDR3 coding DNA: TGTGCCACCAGCAGAGATTCGGGTCAGGCCCAGCATTTT. Its protein product is CATSRDSGQAQHF.

The V and J genes are TRBV4-3 and TRBJ2-7; D possibly matches TRBD1 or TRBD2 (5 bases each). CDR1 and CDR2 (germline): LGHNA, YSLEER. This CDR3 is built from 14 residues. V lost 2 bases and J lost 7, with 15 bases in between. This CDR3 is CASSQRAFEGEQYF. CDR3 in DNA: TGCGCCAGCAGCCAAAGGGCTTTCGAGGGGGAGCAGTACTTC.

The rearrangement joins TRBV18 to TRBJ2-1; D perhaps matches TRBD1 (7 bases). Between the trimmed V and J ends, which lost 0 bases and 8 bases, there was a span of 14 bases. Germline-derived CDR1 and CDR2 are KGHSH and LQKENI. The CDR3 covers 15 residues. The DNA for the CDR3 is TGTGCCAGCTCACCACCTATTCAGGGGGGTGATGAGCAGTTCTTC. Translated: CASSPPIQGGDEQFF. The complete variable domain, with remaining parts taken from reference TRBV18 and TRBJ2-1, reads NAGVMQNPRHLVRRRGQEARLRCSPMKGHSHVYWYRQLPEEGLKFMVYLQKENIIDESGMPKERFSAEFPKEGPSILRIQQVVRGDSAAYFCASSPPIQGGDEQFFGPGTRLTVL.

The V gene is TRBV6-2 or TRBV6-3, the J gene TRBJ2-7; 10 nucleotides match TRBD2. The CDR3 sequence is 15 residues long. V shed 6 bases, J shed 3 bases, and the junction held 8 bases outside the gene matches. Germline V gene lookup returns CDR1 MNHEY and CDR2 SVGEGT. The DNA for the CDR3 is TGTGCCAGCAGCCAACGACTAGCGGGTCTCTACGAGCAGTACTTC. Protein: CASSQRLAGLYEQYF.

The J gene is TRBJ2-1, the V gene TRBV5-5, with TRBD2 matching 10 bases. Per the germline V gene, CDR1 is SGHKS and CDR2 is YYEKEE (reference sequence). With 3 bases clipped from V and 8 bases from J, the junction kept 8 bases outside the gene matches. This CDR3 has 15 amino acids. CDR3: CASSSRLAGLDEQFF. The CDR3 DNA follows: TGTGCCAGCAGCTCTAGACTAGCGGGTTTGGATGAGCAGTTCTTC.

The V and J genes are TRBV15 and TRBJ2-3; no definite D call. The germline V gene encodes CDR1 LNHNV and CDR2 YYDKDF (reference sequence). The germline V and J ends were trimmed by 1 base and 3 bases, with 14 bases remaining between them. The CDR3 consists of 16 residues. The CDR3, as DNA: TGTGCCACCAGCAGAGCCCCGGGCCACGGGACAGATACGCAGTATTTT. Translation gives CATSRAPGHGTDTQYF. Based on the CDR3 plus reference TRBV15 and TRBJ2-3, the full variable domain is DAMVIQNPRYQVTQFGKPVTLSCSQTLNHNVMYWYQQKSSQAPKLLFHYYDKDFNNEADTPDNFQSRRPNTSFCFLDIRSPGLGDTAMYLCATSRAPGHGTDTQYFGPGTRLTVL.

CDR3 nucleotide sequence: TGTGCCACCAGTGAGCCCGGGACAGGGGGGGAGACCCAGTACTTC. The encoded protein is CATSEPGTGGETQYF. V and J are TRBV24-1 and TRBJ2-5, with 11 nucleotides matching TRBD1. Germline CDR1 and CDR2: KGHDR and SFDVKD. J lost 5 bases, V lost 4 bases, and 5 bases had no gene match. The CDR3 totals 15 residues.

The V call is TRBV28, the J call TRBJ1-4; TRBD1 aligns across 7 bases. V was pared by 5 bases and J by 6 bases, with 9 bases of the junction left unmatched. The V gene's germline CDR1 is MDHEN and CDR2 SYDVKM. The CDR3 spans 15 residues. CDR3 in amino acids: CASSPLDRADEKLFF. The CDR3 nucleotides read TGTGCCAGCAGTCCCCTCGACAGGGCCGATGAAAAACTGTTTTTT.

This clone has a single count. J is TRBJ2-7 and V is TRBV10-2; D is ambiguous. The V gene lost 6 bases and the J gene lost 6 bases, with 15 bases spanning the gap. This CDR3 is 13 amino acids long. Germline loops: CDR1 WSHSY, CDR2 SAAADI. The chain's CDR3 is CASSPPPSREQYF. The DNA for the CDR3 is TGCGCCAGCAGCCCCCCGCCGAGCCGCGAGCAGTACTTC.

The DNA of the CDR3 is TGTGCTAGTGCCGAAATAGCGGGAGAGGCGAATACGCAGTATTTT. The encoded protein is CASAEIAGEANTQYF. The chain uses TRBV12-5 and TRBJ2-3, with 9 positions matching TRBD2. V gave up 7 bases and J gave up 7 bases; unmatched junction bases: 12. The CDR3 length is 15 residues. Germline loops: CDR1 LGHNT, CDR2 FRNRAP.

The chain recombines TRBV7-6 with TRBJ2-3; D might be TRBD2 (6 bases). In germline, CDR1 is SGHVS, CDR2 FNYEAQ. The V end lost 2 bases, the J end lost 9 bases, and 18 bases lay between the germline ends. CDR3 length: 15 amino acids. CDR3 loop: CASSLPGTRAGTQYF. The CDR3 DNA reads as TGTGCCAGCAGCTTACCCGGGACCCGGGCGGGAACGCAGTATTTT.

The chain carries TRBV27 and TRBJ1-5; D possibly corresponds to TRBD1 (6 bases). Germline CDR1 and CDR2: MNHEY and SMNVEV (reference sequence). V lost 2 bases and J 2 bases, leaving 10 bases between the germline ends. The CDR3 runs 15 residues. CDR3 coding DNA: TGTGCCAGCAGTTTAGGTTCAGGGGGCAATCAGCCCCAGCATTTT. It yields the protein CASSLGSGGNQPQHF.

The CDR3: CASSPRRLAGVNEQFF. CDR3 DNA: TGTGCCAGCAGTCCCCGGAGACTAGCGGGAGTTAATGAGCAGTTCTTC. The chain employs TRBV27 and TRBJ2-1, with TRBD2 matching over 12 bases. Germline values: CDR1 MNHEY, CDR2 SMNVEV (reference sequence). The V and J ends lost 5 bases and 7 bases, in that order; junction bases with no gene match: 9. The CDR3 is 16 residues long.

The CDR3 reads CASSGGTGRSGELFF. The CDR3, as DNA: TGCGCCAGCAGCGGCGGGACAGGGAGGTCCGGGGAGCTGTTTTTT. The rearrangement joins TRBV5-1 to TRBJ2-2, with 9 positions matching TRBD1. Germline V gene data show CDR1 as SGHRS and CDR2 as YFSETQ. This CDR3 contains 15 residues. Germline trimming cut 4 bases from V and 6 bases from J; bases unmatched to any gene: 7.

This chain connects TRBV28 to TRBJ2-3, with TRBD1 identical over 8 bases. Germline CDR1 MDHEN, CDR2 SYDVKM. Trimming cost V 5 bases and J 2 bases; bases outside gene matches: 6. The CDR3 spans 15 residues. The CDR3 DNA is TGTGCCAGCAGTCGGGACAGGACTTCCACAGATACGCAGTATTTT. The encoded protein is CASSRDRTSTDTQYF.

The chain employs TRBV27 and TRBJ1-2; D uncertain. CDR1 and CDR2 (germline): MNHEY, SMNVEV (reference sequence). CDR3 length equals 9 residues. CDR3 sequence: CVRSDGYTF. In nucleotides, the CDR3 is TGTGTCCGCTCGGATGGCTACACCTTC.

This sequence joins TRBV21-1 and TRBJ1-2. TRBV21-1 has pseudogene status. This CDR3 comprises 12 residues. CDR3 nucleotides: TGTGCCAGCCCGTTCTGCGGCTATGGCTACACCTTC. This encodes CASPFCGYGYTF.

The V call is TRBV27, the J call TRBJ1-4; TRBD1 matches 9 bases. The trim removed 2 bases at V and 12 bases at J, leaving 7 bases unmatched. CDR1 is MNHEY and CDR2 is SMNVEV in the germline V gene (reference sequence). The CDR3 is 14 amino acids. In DNA form, the CDR3 reads TGTGCCAGCAGTTTAGGACAGGGGAGAAGTGAACTGTTTTTT. Residues: CASSLGQGRSELFF. Filled out from reference TRBV27 and TRBJ1-4, the complete variable domain reads EAQVTQNPRYLITVTGKKLTVTCSQNMNHEYMSWYRQDPGLGLRQIYYSMNVEVTDKGDVPEGYKVSRKEKRNFPLILESPSPNQTSLYFCASSLGQGRSELFFGSGTQLSVL.

V usage is TRBV12-3 or TRBV12-4 and J usage is TRBJ2-7; D is unclear. Trimming shortened V by 6 bases and J by 3 bases, and 6 bases separated the two germline ends. This CDR3 is built from 11 residues. CDR3 in DNA: TGTGCCAGCAGCGCGAGCTACGAGCAGTACTTC. This gives the protein CASSASYEQYF.

The genes are TRBV24-1 and TRBJ1-2; 9 bases line up with TRBD1. CDR3 length equals 18 residues. Losses at the gene ends were 2 bases for V and 0 bases for J; bases not matched to a gene: 9. Germline CDR1 and CDR2: KGHDR and SFDVKD. As DNA, the CDR3 is TGTGCCACCAGTGATTCCCGGGACAGGGTCAGATCTAACTATGGCTACACCTTC. As protein: CATSDSRDRVRSNYGYTF.

V and J are TRBV19 and TRBJ2-3; 12 nucleotides match TRBD2. This CDR3 is built from 16 residues. The J segment lost 2 bases and the V segment lost 9 bases, leaving 9 bases of the junction unmatched. Germline loops: CDR1 LNHDA, CDR2 SQIVND (reference sequence). CDR3 bases: TGTGCCAGCACCAGGCTAGCGGGAGGGTCCACAGATACGCAGTATTTT. Amino acid sequence: CASTRLAGGSTDTQYF.

The chain combines TRBV9 with TRBJ2-7, with 7 bases identical to TRBD2. The CDR3 length is 16 residues. Germline V gene data show CDR1 as SGDLS and CDR2 as YYNGEE. Losses at the gene ends were 4 bases for V and 4 bases for J; bases not matched to a gene: 14. The CDR3: CASSLQREGPSYEQYF. DNA for the CDR3: TGTGCCAGCAGCCTTCAAAGGGAGGGCCCCAGTTACGAGCAGTACTTC.

The chain is built from TRBV4-3 and TRBJ1-3, with D tentatively TRBD1 (5 bases). Germline V gene sequence: CDR1 LGHNA, CDR2 YSLEER. V was pared by 1 base and J by 4 bases, with 8 bases between. The CDR3 length is 14 residues. CDR3: CASSQGGTGNTIYF. For the CDR3, the DNA is TGCGCCAGCAGCCAAGGGGGGACCGGAAACACCATATATTTT.

CDR3 sequence: CASSSPQGAQHF. CDR3 bases: TGTGCCAGTAGTTCCCCTCAAGGAGCCCAGCATTTT. V usage is TRBV19 and J usage is TRBJ1-5, with no clear D. Looked up from germline, CDR1 is LNHDA and CDR2 is SQIVND (reference sequence). This CDR3 has 12 amino acids. With 5 bases removed from V and 11 bases from J, the gap between germline ends came to 13 bases.